This T cell receptor (beta chain) was found in a study of CD8+CD57+ T cells in acquired aplastic anemia (dated by TCRdb to the late 2010s). For context, the study as a whole: Extracted DNA from sorted CD4+ and CD8+ cells averaged around 3.3 ug, ranging from roughly 0.19 to 27.4 ug. An average of roughly 10 million reads for CD4+ cells and 11 million or so reads for CD8+ cells was obtained from healthy donor samples. The paper's findings and limits, for the study overall: Although roughly 29 CD8+ CDR3 sequences were shared by patients and controls, these sequences appeared highly expressed in patients and within the immunodominant clones of patients. No significant difference in CD8+ Simpson's diversity was found between patients and healthy controls (P=0.060).

In the study, sorted CD4+ and CD8+ blood T cells from patients with severe aplastic anemia and from healthy subjects underwent deep sequencing of TCR repertoires. Ficoll-Paque density gradient centrifugation was used to isolate peripheral blood mononuclear cells. Before DNA extraction, CD4+ and CD8+ T cells were sorted with FACS or magnetic beads. Trimming accounts for 5 bases at V and 2 bases at J, while the number of junction bases matched to no gene is 6. CDR1 and CDR2 are read off the germline V gene as ENHRY and SYGVKD. The CDR3 spans 15 residues, from the cysteine through the phenylalanine. The kept DNA is CDR3 alone, 45 bases in frame from the first base. Profiling of TCR beta VDJ combinations and CDR3 sequences used genomic DNA as the template. An Illumina HiSeq 2000 was used for TCR repertoire sequencing. In the paper's pipeline: Repertoire assessment relied on Simpson's diversity index, CDR3 size and DJ length profiles, and TRBV/TRBJ rearrangement plots. The most abundant DNA sequence in the deep sequencing data was defined as the immunodominant clone. CDR3 amino acid sequences were screened for sharing across subjects and compared with published repertoires and the VDJdb database. Through fastp at Q25 and MiXCR, TCRdb rebuilt clones from the public reads, retaining in-frame beta chains. Entries that share a CDR3 protein sequence are merged under the most common genes and DNA. TCRdb's processing, not the study's, gives the V and J calls here. The sample contains approximately 200,000 distinct CDR3 sequences, approximately 50% of them found a single time. 15% to 20% of the sample belongs to the ten largest clones.

Regarding this clonotype: It lacks a known antigen. With a much larger clone just one base away, this may be a read error.

The rearrangement combines TRBV10-3 with TRBJ1-2; a stretch of 9 junction bases matches TRBD1. Sample: sorted CD4+, CD8+, or CD8+CD57+ T cells (not recorded which) from PBMCs. This receptor was identified in a human donor in good health, serving as a control. The nucleotide sequence is TGTGCCATCAGTTTAGGGGACAGGGCCAACTATGGCTACACCTTC. This sequence encodes CAISLGDRANYGYTF.